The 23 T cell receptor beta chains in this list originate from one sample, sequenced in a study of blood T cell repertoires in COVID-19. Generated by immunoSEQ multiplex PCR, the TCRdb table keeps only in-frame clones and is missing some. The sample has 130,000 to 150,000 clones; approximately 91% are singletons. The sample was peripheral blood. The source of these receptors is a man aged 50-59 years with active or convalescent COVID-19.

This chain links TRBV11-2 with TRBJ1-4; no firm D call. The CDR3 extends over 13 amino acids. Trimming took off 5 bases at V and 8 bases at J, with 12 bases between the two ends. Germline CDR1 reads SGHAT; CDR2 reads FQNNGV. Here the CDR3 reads CASSPSLREKLFF. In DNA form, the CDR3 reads TGTGCCAGCAGCCCTTCATTGAGGGAAAAACTGTTTTTT.

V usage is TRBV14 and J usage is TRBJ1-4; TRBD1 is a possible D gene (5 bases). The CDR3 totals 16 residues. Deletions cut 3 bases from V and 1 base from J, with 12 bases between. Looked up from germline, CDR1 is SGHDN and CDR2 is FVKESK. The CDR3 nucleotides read TGTGCCAGCAGCCAGATAGACAGAGGAACTAATGAAAAACTGTTTTTT. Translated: CASSQIDRGTNEKLFF.

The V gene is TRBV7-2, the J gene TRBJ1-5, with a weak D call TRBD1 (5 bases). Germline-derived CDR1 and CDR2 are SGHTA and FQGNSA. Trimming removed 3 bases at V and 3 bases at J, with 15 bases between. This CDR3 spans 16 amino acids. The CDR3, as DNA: TGTGCCAGCAGCTTTAGGGGAAGGGATACCAATCAGCCCCAGCATTTT. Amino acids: CASSFRGRDTNQPQHF.

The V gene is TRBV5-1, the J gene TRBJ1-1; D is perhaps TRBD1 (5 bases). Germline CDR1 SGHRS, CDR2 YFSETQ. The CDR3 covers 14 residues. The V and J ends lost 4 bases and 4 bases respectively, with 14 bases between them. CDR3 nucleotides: TGCGCCAGCAGCCGCCAGGGTACCGGCACTGAAGCTTTCTTT. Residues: CASSRQGTGTEAFF. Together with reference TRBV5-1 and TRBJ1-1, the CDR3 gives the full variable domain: KAGVTQTPRYLIKTRGQQVTLSCSPISGHRSVSWYQQTPGQGLQFLFEYFSETQRNKGNFPGRFSGRQFSNSRSEMNVSTLELGDSALYLCASSRQGTGTEAFFGQGTRLTVV.

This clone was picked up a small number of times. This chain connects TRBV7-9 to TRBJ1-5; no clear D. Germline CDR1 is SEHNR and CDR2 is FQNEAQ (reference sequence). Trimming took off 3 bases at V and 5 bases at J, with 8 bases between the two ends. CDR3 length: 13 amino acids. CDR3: CASSLTGDQPQHF. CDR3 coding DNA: TGTGCCAGCAGCTTGACGGGAGATCAGCCCCAGCATTTT.

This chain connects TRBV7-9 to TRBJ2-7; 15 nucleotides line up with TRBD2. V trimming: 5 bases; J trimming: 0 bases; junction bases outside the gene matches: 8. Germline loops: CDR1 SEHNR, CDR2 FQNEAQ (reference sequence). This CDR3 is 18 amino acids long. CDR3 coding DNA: TGTGCCAGCAGCCTGGGGACTAGCGGGGGGCGTAGCTCCTACGAGCAGTACTTC. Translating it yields CASSLGTSGGRSSYEQYF. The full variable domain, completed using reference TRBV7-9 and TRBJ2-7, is DTGVSQNPRHKITKRGQNVTFRCDPISEHNRLYWYRQTLGQGPEFLTYFQNEAQLEKSRLLSDRFSAERPKGSFSTLEIQRTEQGDSAMYLCASSLGTSGGRSSYEQYFGPGTRLTVT.

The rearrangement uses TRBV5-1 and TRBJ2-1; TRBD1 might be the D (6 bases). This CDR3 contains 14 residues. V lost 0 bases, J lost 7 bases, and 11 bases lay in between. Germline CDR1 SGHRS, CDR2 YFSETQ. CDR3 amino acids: CASSLGQDENEQFF. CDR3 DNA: TGCGCCAGCAGCTTGGGACAGGACGAAAATGAGCAGTTCTTC.

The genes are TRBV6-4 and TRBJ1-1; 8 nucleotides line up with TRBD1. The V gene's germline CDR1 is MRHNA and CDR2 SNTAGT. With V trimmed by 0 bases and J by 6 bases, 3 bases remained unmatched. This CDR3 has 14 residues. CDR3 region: CASSDSTGVAEAFF. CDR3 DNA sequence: TGTGCCAGCAGTGACTCGACAGGGGTCGCTGAAGCTTTCTTT.

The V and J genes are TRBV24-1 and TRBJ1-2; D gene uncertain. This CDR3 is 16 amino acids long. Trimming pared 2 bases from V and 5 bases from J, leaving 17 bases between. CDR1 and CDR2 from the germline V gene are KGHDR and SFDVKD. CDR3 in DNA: TGTGCCACCAGTGATTCCTTCGTCTCTAACCCGTATGGCTACACCTTC. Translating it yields CATSDSFVSNPYGYTF.

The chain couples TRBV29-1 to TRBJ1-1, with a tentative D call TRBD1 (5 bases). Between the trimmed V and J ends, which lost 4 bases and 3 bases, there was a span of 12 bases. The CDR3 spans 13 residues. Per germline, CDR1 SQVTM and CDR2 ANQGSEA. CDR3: CSVANGGDTEAFF. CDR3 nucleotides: TGCAGCGTTGCTAACGGGGGGGACACTGAAGCTTTCTTT.

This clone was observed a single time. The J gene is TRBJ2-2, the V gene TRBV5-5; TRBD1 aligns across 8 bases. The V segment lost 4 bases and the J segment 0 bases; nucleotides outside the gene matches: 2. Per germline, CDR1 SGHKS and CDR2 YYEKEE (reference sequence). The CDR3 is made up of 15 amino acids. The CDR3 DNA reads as TGTGCCAGCAGCCAGGGGGCCTCGAACACCGGGGAGCTGTTTTTT. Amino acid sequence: CASSQGASNTGELFF.

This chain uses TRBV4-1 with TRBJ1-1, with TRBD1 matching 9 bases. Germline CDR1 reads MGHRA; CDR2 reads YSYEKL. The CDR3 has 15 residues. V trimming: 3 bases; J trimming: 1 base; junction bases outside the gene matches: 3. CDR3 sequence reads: CASSQSGQGNTEAFF. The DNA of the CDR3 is TGCGCCAGCAGCCAGTCGGGACAGGGGAACACTGAAGCTTTCTTT.

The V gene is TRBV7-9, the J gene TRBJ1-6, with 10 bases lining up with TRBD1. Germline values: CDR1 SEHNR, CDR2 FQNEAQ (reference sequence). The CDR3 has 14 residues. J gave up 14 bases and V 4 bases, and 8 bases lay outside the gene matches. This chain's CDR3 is CASSSPWDRGTLHF. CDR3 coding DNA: TGTGCCAGCAGCTCCCCGTGGGACAGGGGAACCCTCCACTTT.

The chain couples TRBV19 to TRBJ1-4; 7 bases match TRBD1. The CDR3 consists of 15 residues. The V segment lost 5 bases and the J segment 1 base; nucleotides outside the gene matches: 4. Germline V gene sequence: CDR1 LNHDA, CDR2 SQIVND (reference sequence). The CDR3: CASSPGDRTNEKLFF. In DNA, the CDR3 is TGTGCCAGTAGTCCAGGGGACAGAACTAATGAAAAACTGTTTTTT.

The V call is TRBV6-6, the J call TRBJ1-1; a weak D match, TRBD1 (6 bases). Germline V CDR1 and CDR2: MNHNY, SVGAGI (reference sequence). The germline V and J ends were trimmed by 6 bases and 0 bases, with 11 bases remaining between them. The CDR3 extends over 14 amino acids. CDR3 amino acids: CASSLRGMNTEAFF. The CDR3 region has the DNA TGTGCCAGCAGCCTCAGGGGAATGAACACTGAAGCTTTCTTT.

CDR3 residues: CASSGLNQETQYF. CDR3 DNA: TGCGCCAGCTCGGGACTGAACCAAGAGACCCAGTACTTC. This chain links TRBV5-1 with TRBJ2-5; tentative D call: TRBD2 (6 bases). This CDR3 is built from 13 residues. Trimming pared 7 bases from V and 0 bases from J, leaving 10 bases between. The V gene's germline CDR1 is SGHRS and CDR2 YFSETQ.

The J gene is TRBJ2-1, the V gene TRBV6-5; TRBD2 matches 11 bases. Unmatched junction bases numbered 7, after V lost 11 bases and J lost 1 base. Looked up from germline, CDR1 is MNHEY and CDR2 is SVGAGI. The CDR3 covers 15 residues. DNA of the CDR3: TGTGCCCTCCAGGGACTAGCGGTTTCCTACAATGAGCAGTTCTTC. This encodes CALQGLAVSYNEQFF.

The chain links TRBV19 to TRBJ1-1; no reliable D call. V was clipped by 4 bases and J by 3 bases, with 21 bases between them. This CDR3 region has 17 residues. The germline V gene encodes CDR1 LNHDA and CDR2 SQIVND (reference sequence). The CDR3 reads CASSKGSGSLGDTEAFF. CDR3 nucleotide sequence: TGTGCCAGTAGTAAAGGCTCAGGATCCCTCGGGGACACTGAAGCTTTCTTT. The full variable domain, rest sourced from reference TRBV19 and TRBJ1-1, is DGGITQSPKYLFRKEGQNVTLSCEQNLNHDAMYWYRQDPGQGLRLIYYSQIVNDFQKGDIAEGYSVSREKKESFPLTVTSAQKNPTAFYLCASSKGSGSLGDTEAFFGQGTRLTVV.

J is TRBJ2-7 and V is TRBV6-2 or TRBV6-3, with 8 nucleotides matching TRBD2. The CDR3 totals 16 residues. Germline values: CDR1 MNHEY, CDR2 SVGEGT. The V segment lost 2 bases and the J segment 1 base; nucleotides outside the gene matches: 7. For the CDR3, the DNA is TGTGCCAGCAGTTACCGGTCTAGCGGGTGGTCCTACGAGCAGTACTTC. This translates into CASSYRSSGWSYEQYF.

DNA of the CDR3: TGTGCCAGCAGCCAAGGGCGAAGCGGGAGGGCCCTCGGGGAGCTGTTTTTT. The encoded protein is CASSQGRSGRALGELFF. The chain combines TRBV4-2 with TRBJ2-2, with TRBD2 matching over 10 bases. Germline loops: CDR1 LGHNA, CDR2 YNFKEQ. This CDR3 contains 17 residues. Trimming at V came to 1 base and at J to 7 bases, leaving 9 bases not matched to a gene.

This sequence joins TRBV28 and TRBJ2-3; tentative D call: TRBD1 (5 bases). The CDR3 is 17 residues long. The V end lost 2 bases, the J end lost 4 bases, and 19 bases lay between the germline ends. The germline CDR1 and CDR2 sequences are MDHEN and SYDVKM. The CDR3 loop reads CASSLAPEQVNADTQYF. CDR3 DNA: TGTGCCAGCAGTTTAGCCCCGGAACAGGTGAACGCAGATACGCAGTATTTT.

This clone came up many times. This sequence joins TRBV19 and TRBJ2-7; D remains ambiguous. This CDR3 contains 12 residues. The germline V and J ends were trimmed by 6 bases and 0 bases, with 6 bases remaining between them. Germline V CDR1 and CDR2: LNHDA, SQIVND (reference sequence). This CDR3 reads CASSGFSYEQYF. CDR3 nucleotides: TGTGCCAGTAGCGGTTTCTCCTACGAGCAGTACTTC.

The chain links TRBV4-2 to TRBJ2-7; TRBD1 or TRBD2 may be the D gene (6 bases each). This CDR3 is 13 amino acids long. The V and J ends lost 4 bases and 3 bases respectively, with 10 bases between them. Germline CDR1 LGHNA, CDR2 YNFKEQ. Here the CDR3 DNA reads TGTGCCAGCAGCCTAGAGGGGGGCTACGAGCAGTACTTC. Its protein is CASSLEGGYEQYF.